The present TCR beta chain was sequenced within a study of PD-1 blockade in classical Hodgkin lymphoma. Study background: Patients were treated with nivolumab at 3 mg/kg, and this was given intravenously every 2 weeks.

The patients all showed relapse after autologous stem cell transplantation, while their brentuximab vedotin exposure varied. Using immunoSEQ multiplex PCR, the repertoire was profiled, and TCRdb retains in-frame clones only, with some absent. The sample lists roughly 15,000 clones, roughly four fifths occurring once. General study results and limits: There was a significant rise in CD4+ TCR diversity by C4D1, with no such rise for CD8+. As was reported, newly diagnosed patients showed lower baseline TCR diversity than healthy donors did. It was among complete responders that baseline diversity resembled that of newly diagnosed patients.

The germline V gene encodes CDR1 SQVTM and CDR2 ANQGSEA. The CDR3 totals 13 residues. Trimming took 4 bases from V and 6 from J, leaving 13 bases between them. Comments on this clone: Its antigen is undetermined.

The J gene is TRBJ1-5, the V gene TRBV29-1; D perhaps matches TRBD1 (5 bases). This specimen consisted of peripheral blood mononuclear cells (PBMCs), obtained at baseline. The receptor was derived from a human donor with classical Hodgkin lymphoma. CDR3 region: CSVVPRGTQPQHF. CDR3 coding DNA: TGCAGCGTTGTACCCCGGGGCACTCAGCCCCAGCATTTT.